This T cell receptor (beta chain) was sequenced for a study of blood T cells in healthy people across ages. A second PCR of about 7 to 12 cycles used a sample-barcoded 5' primer and a J-beta primer mix. One entry per CDR3 protein, called by TCRdb with MiXCR from the 5' RACE reads. The sample holds hundreds of thousands of distinct CDR3 sequences, roughly 50% seen once. The CDR3 spans 13 residues. CDR1 is SGHTA and CDR2 is FQGNSA in the germline V gene. V gave up 1 base and J gave up 6 bases, with 7 bases separating them. This clonotype has more than one count but fewer than ten. Input material: blood. The source of this sequence is an older woman in good health. The chain links TRBV7-2 to TRBJ2-1; unclear D gene. CDR3 DNA: TGTGCCAGCAGCTTAGGAGCTAGCAATGAGCAGTTCTTC. It specifies CASSLGASNEQFF.